This TCR beta chain was documented in a study of vaccination effects on CD4 cells after COVID-19. After expansion with viral peptide pools in the ViraFEST assay, antigen-specific CD4+ T cells were sequenced. Subsequent to a culture period of 10 to 11 days, CD4+ T cells were isolated. According to the study, vaccine recipients showed no prior SARS-CoV-2 infection and negative nucleocapsid antibodies. Repertoires were generated with immunoSEQ multiplex PCR, while TCRdb's copy carries only in-frame clones and drops some. The repertoire holds roughly 23,000 clones, almost 70% seen once, with more than 9% in the top ten. CDR3 length: 19 residues. V was pared by 4 bases and J by 5 bases, with 29 bases between. Per the germline V gene, CDR1 is GTSNPN and CDR2 is SVGIG (reference sequence). This clone came up a few times. Its matching antigen is unknown.

The chain joins TRBV30 to TRBJ1-4; D is possibly TRBD1 (6 bases). The material sequenced was CD4+ T cells from PBMCs cultured with HCoV-NL63 spike peptides, taken before COVID-19 vaccination. The sequence derives from a human donor who received a COVID-19 vaccine. CDR3 sequence reads: CAWNGGPRAHTGPNEKLFF. Written as DNA, the CDR3 is TGTGCCTGGAACGGGGGCCCTCGGGCCCATACAGGCCCCAATGAAAAACTGTTTTTT.